This entry describes one T cell receptor (beta chain). The repertoire was sequenced with immunoSEQ multiplex PCR; TCRdb's copy has only in-frame clones and lacks some. The table has 150,000 or so clones, 83% seen once; the top ten hold 9% to 14%. The CDR3 has 14 amino acids. V was shortened by 6 bases and J by 3 bases, with 9 bases between the two germline ends. Germline CDR1 is KGHSH and CDR2 is LQKENI. These data are taken from a study of blood T cell repertoires in COVID-19. Turning to the study itself: T cells, B-cell-depleted T cells, or PBMCs provided the cDNA or gDNA that served as material.

In Seattle, patients joined the study during active infection and were tracked longitudinally. The TCR was taken from a woman aged 60-70 years with COVID-19, enrolled during active disease. The specimen was peripheral blood. The chain joins TRBV18 to TRBJ1-6, with D perhaps TRBD1 (6 bases). The CDR3 DNA reads as TGTGCCAGCTCTACGGACAGCTATAATTCACCCCTCCACTTT. Protein sequence: CASSTDSYNSPLHF.